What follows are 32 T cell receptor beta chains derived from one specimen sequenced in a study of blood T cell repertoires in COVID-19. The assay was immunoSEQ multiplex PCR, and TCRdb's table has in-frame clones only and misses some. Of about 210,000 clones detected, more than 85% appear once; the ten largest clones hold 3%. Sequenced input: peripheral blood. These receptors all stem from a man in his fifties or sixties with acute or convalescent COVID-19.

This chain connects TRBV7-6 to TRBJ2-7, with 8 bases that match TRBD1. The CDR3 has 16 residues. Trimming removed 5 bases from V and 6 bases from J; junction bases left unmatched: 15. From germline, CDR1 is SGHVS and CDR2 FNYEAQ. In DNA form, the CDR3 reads TGTGCCAGCAGCCATGATTTGGGTGGGACAGGTGGCGAGCAGTACTTC. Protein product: CASSHDLGGTGGEQYF.

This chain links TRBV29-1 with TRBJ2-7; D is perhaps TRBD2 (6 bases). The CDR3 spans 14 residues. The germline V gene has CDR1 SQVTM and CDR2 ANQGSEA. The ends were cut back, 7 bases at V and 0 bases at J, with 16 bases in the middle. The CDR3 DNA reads TGCAGCGCTGCGGGATTTTCCAGCTCCTACGAGCAGTACTTC. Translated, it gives CSAAGFSSSYEQYF.

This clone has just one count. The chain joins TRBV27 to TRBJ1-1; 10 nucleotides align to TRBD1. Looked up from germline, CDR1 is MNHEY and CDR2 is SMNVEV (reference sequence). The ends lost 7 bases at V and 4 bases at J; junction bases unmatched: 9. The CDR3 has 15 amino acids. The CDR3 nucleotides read TGTGCCAGCATTGCCCGCCGGGACAGGGGCACTGAAGCTTTCTTT. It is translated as CASIARRDRGTEAFF.

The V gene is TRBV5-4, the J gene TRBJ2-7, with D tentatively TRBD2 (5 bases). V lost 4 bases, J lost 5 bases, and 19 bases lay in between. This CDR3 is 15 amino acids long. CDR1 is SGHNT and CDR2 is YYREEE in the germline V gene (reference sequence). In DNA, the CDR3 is TGTGCCAGCAGCCCGGAGACGGGGTATGGGGACGAGCAGTACTTC. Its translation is CASSPETGYGDEQYF. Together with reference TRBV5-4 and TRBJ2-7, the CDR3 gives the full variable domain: ETGVTQSPTHLIKTRGQQVTLRCSSQSGHNTVSWYQQALGQGPQFIFQYYREEENGRGNFPPRFSGLQFPNYSSELNVNALELDDSALYLCASSPETGYGDEQYFGPGTRLTVT.

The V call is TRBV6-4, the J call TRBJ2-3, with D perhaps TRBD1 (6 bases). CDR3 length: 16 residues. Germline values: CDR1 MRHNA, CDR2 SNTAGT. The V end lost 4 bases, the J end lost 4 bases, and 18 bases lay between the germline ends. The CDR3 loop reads CASSAGQSGHADTQYF. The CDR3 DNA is TGTGCCAGCAGTGCCGGACAGTCAGGACACGCAGATACGCAGTATTTT.

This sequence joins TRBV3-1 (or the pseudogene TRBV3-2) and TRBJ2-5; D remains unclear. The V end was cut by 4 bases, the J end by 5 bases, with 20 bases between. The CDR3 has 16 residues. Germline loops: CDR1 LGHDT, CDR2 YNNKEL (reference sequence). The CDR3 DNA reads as TGTGCCAGCAGCCCCCGGGTGGCAACCGGAGAGGAGACCCAGTACTTC. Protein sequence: CASSPRVATGEETQYF.

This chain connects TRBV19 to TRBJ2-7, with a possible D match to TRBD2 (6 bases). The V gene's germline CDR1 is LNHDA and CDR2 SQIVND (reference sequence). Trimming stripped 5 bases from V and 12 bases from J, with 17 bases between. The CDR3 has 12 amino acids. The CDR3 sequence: CASSFRGGASYF. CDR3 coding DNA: TGTGCCAGTAGTTTCCGAGGAGGGGCCTCGTACTTC.

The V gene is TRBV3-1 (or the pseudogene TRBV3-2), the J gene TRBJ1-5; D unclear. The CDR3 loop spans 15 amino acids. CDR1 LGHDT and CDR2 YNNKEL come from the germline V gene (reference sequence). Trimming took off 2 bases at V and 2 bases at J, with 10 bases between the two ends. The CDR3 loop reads CASSQRGSGNQPQHF. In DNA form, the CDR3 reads TGTGCCAGCAGCCAACGGGGTTCCGGCAATCAGCCCCAGCATTTT.

The CDR3 region is CASSPQTGWDTEAFF. In DNA, the CDR3 is TGTGCCAGCAGCCCTCAGACAGGGTGGGACACTGAAGCTTTCTTT. The chain couples TRBV7-2 to TRBJ1-1; 7 nucleotides line up with TRBD1. CDR3 length equals 15 residues. With V trimmed by 5 bases and J by 3 bases, 9 bases remained unmatched. CDR1 and CDR2 (germline): SGHTA, FQGNSA.

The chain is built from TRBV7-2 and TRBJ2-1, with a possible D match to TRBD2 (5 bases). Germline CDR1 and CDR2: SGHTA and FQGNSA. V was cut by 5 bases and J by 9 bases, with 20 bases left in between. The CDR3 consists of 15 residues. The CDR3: CASSPPGVRVGEQFF. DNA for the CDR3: TGTGCCAGCAGCCCCCCCGGGGTTCGTGTGGGTGAGCAGTTCTTC.

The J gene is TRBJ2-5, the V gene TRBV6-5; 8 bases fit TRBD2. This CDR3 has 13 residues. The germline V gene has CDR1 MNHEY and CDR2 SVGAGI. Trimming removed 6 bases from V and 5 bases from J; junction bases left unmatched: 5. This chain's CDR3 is CASSRTSRETQYF. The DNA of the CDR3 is TGTGCCAGCAGCCGGACTAGCCGTGAGACCCAGTACTTC.

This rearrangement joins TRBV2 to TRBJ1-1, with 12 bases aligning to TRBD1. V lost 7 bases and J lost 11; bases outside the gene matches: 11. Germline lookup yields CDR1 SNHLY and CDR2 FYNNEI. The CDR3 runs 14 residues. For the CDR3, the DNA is TGTGCCAGCAAGCTAGGGACAGGGGGCGAGAAGGCTTTCTTT. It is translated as CASKLGTGGEKAFF.

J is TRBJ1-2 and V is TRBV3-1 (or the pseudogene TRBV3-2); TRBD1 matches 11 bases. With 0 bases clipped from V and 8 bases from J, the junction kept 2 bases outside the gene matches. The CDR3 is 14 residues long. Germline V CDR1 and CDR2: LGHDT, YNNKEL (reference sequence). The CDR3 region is CASSQEGTGGGYTF. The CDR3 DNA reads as TGTGCCAGCAGCCAAGAAGGGACAGGGGGAGGCTACACCTTC.

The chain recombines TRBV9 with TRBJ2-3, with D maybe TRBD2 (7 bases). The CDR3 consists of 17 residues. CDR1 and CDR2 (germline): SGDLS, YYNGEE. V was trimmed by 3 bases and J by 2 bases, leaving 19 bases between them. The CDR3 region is CASSARPEGGYTDTQYF. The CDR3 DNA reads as TGTGCCAGCAGCGCTCGACCAGAGGGGGGGTACACAGATACGCAGTATTTT.

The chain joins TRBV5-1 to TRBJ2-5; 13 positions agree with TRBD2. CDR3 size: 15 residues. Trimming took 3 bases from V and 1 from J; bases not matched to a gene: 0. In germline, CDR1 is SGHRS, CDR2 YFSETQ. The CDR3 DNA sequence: TGCGCCAGCAGCTGGACTAGCGGGGGCCAAGAGACCCAGTACTTC. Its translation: CASSWTSGGQETQYF.

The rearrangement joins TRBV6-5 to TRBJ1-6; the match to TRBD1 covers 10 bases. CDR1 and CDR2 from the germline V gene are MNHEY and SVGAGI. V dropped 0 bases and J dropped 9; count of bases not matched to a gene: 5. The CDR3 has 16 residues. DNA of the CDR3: TGTGCCAGCAGTTACTCCGGGACAGGGGTCGGTTCACCCCTCCACTTT. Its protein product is CASSYSGTGVGSPLHF.

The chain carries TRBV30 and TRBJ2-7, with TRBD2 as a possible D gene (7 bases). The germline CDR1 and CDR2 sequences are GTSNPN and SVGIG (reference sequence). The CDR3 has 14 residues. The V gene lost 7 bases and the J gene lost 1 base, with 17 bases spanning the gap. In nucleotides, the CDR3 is TGTGCCTCCCCACTCGGGGGGCTTTCCTACGAGCAGTACTTC. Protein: CASPLGGLSYEQYF.

CDR3 sequence: CASSLSEGAPTGELFF. CDR3 DNA: TGTGCCAGTAGTTTATCCGAGGGTGCACCCACCGGGGAGCTGTTTTTT. This chain links TRBV19 with TRBJ2-2; a weak D match, TRBD2 (5 bases). V gave up 5 bases and J gave up 4 bases, with 17 bases separating them. The CDR3 sequence is 16 residues long. In germline, CDR1 is LNHDA, CDR2 SQIVND (reference sequence). The full variable domain, its missing parts supplied by reference TRBV19 and TRBJ2-2, is DGGITQSPKYLFRKEGQNVTLSCEQNLNHDAMYWYRQDPGQGLRLIYYSQIVNDFQKGDIAEGYSVSREKKESFPLTVTSAQKNPTAFYLCASSLSEGAPTGELFFGEGSRLTVL.

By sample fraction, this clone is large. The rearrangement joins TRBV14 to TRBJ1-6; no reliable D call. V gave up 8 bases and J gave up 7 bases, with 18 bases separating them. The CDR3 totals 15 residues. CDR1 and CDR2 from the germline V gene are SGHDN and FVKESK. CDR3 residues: CASALGGRMNSPLHF. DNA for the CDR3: TGTGCCAGCGCCCTCGGAGGGAGGATGAATTCACCCCTCCACTTT.

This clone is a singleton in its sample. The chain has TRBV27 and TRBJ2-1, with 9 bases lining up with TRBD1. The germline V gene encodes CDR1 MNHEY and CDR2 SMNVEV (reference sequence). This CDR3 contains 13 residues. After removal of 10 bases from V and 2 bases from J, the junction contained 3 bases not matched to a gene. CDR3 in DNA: TGTGCCATCGGACAGGGGACCTACAATGAGCAGTTCTTC. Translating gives CAIGQGTYNEQFF.

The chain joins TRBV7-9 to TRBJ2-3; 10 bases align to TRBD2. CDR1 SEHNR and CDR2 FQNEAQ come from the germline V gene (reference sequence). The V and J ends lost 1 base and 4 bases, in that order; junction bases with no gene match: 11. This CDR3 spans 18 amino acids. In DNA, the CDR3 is TGTGCCAGCAGCTTAGGGTTCCAGCGGGGGGGCCACGCAGATACGCAGTATTTT. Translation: CASSLGFQRGGHADTQYF.

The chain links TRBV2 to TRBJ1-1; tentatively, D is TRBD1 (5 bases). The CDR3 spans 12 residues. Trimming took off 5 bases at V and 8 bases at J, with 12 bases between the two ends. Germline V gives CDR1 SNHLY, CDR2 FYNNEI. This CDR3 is CASSRDFYEAFF. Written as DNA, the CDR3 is TGTGCCAGCAGTCGGGACTTTTACGAAGCTTTCTTT.

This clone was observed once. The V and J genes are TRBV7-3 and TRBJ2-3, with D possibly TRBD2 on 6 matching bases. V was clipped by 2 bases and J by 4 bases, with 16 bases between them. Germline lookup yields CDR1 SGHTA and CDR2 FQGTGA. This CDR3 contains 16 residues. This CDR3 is CASSLGGAALADTQYF. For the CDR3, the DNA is TGTGCCAGCAGCTTAGGAGGGGCCGCCCTTGCAGATACGCAGTATTTT.

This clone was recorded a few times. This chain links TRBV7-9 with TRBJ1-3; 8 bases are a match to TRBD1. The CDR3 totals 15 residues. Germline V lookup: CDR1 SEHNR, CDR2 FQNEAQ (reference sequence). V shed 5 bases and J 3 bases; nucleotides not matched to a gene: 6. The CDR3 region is CASSTQTGDGNTIYF. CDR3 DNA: TGTGCCAGCAGCACCCAGACAGGGGATGGAAACACCATATATTTT.

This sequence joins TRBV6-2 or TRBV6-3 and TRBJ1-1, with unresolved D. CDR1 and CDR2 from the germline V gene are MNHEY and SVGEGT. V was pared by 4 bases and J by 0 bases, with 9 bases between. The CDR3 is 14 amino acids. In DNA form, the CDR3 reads TGTGCCAGCAGTTGGGCAGCCATGAACACTGAAGCTTTCTTT. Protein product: CASSWAAMNTEAFF.

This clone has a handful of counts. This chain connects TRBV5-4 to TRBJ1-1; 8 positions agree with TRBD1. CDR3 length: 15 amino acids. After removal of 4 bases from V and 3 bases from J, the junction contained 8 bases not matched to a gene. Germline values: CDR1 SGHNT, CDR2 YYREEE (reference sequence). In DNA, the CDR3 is TGTGCCAGCAGCATGCGACAGGGGTGGGACACTGAAGCTTTCTTT. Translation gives CASSMRQGWDTEAFF.

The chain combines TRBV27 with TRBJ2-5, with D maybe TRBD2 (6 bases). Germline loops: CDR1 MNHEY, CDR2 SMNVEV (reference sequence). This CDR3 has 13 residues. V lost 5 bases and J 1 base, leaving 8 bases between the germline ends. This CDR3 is CASSGGLQETQYF. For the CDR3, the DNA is TGTGCCAGCAGTGGGGGACTCCAAGAGACCCAGTACTTC.

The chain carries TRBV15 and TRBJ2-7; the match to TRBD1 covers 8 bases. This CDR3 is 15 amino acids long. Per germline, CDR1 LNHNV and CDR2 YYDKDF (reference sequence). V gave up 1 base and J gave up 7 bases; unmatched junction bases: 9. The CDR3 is CATSRGGTGSREQYF. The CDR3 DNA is TGTGCCACCAGCAGAGGCGGGACAGGCTCAAGGGAGCAGTACTTC.

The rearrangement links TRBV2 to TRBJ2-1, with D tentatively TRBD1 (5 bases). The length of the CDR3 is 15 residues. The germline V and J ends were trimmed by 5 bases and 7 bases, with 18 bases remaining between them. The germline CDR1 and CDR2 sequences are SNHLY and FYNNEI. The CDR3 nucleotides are TGTGCCAGCAGTCGAAAACAGGCCTCCCTAAATGAGCAGTTCTTC. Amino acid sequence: CASSRKQASLNEQFF.

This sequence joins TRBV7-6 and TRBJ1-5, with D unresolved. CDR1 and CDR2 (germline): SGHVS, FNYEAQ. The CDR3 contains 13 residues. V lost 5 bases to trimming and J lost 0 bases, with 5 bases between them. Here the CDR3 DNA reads TGTGCCAGCAGCCCTTATAGCAATCAGCCCCAGCATTTT. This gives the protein CASSPYSNQPQHF.

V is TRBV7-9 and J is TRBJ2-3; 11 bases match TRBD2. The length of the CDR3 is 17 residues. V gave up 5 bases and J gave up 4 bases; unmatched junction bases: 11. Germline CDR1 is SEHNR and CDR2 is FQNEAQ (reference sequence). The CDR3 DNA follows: TGTGCCAGCAGCCCCGGCAGCCTAGCGGGGGGCGCAGATACGCAGTATTTT. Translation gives CASSPGSLAGGADTQYF. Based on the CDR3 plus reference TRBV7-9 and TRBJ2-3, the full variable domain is DTGVSQNPRHKITKRGQNVTFRCDPISEHNRLYWYRQTLGQGPEFLTYFQNEAQLEKSRLLSDRFSAERPKGSFSTLEIQRTEQGDSAMYLCASSPGSLAGGADTQYFGPGTRLTVL.

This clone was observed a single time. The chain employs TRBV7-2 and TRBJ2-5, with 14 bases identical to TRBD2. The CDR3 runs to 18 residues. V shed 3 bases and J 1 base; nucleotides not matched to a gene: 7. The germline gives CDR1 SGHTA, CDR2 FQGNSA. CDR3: CASSLAGLAGVGQETQYF. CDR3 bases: TGTGCCAGCAGCTTGGCGGGACTAGCGGGGGTAGGCCAAGAGACCCAGTACTTC.